This entry features one TCR beta chain sequence. V gave up 9 bases and J gave up 8 bases; unmatched junction bases: 5. The CDR3 is made up of 12 amino acids. Germline V CDR1 and CDR2: MNHEY, SMNVEV (reference sequence). This entry comes from a study of T cell responses to AZD1222 COVID-19 vaccine. This table comes from immunoSEQ multiplex PCR, and its TCRdb copy is limited to in-frame clones, with some not included. The sample has around 45,000 clones; 90% are singletons. This sequence originates from an adult who received the AZD1222 COVID-19 vaccine. The sequenced sample was peripheral blood, obtained 28 days after the second AZD1222 dose. J is TRBJ1-2 and V is TRBV27, with 11 nucleotides matching TRBD1. CDR3: CASMDRGRGYTF. For the CDR3, the DNA is TGTGCCAGTATGGACAGGGGGCGAGGCTACACCTTC.